Below, 2 T cell receptor beta chains from the same sample are listed, as sequenced in a study of blood T cells in healthy people across ages. The use of a sample-barcoded 5' primer and a J-beta primer mix characterized a second PCR of 7 to 11 cycles. Each CDR3 protein gets one entry after TCRdb re-called the 5' RACE reads with MiXCR. Here the sample spans about 1,400,000 distinct CDR3 sequences, 55% to 75% being singletons. The specimen was blood. All receptors come from a man younger than 35 in good health.

The chain recombines TRBV6-5 with TRBJ1-2; 7 positions match TRBD1. The V and J ends lost 5 bases and 5 bases, in that order; junction bases with no gene match: 5. This CDR3 contains 13 residues. Germline CDR1 and CDR2: MNHEY and SVGAGI. The DNA of the CDR3 is TGTGCCAGCAGTAAGACAGGGATATATGGCTACACCTTC. Translated: CASSKTGIYGYTF.

The sample holds one count of this clonotype. The V call is TRBV4-1, the J call TRBJ1-6; TRBD1 might be the D (6 bases). Per germline, CDR1 MGHRA and CDR2 YSYEKL. The CDR3 length is 15 residues. V lost 5 bases to trimming and J lost 4 bases, with 12 bases between them. The CDR3 loop reads CASSSGAAYNSPLHF. The CDR3 DNA follows: TGCGCCAGCAGCTCGGGGGCCGCGTATAATTCACCCCTCCACTTT.